Listed below are T cell receptor beta chains from one sample, sequenced in a study of cytomegalovirus exposure and HLA in healthy donors. This table comes from immunoSEQ multiplex PCR, and its TCRdb copy is limited to in-frame clones, with some not included. The sample holds about 120,000 clones, about 75% seen once. The sequenced sample consisted of PBMCs. Receptor source: a woman in her forties in good health and CMV-seropositive. CDR3s include the opening cysteine and the closing phenylalanine or tryptophan. A D gene is named only where the DNA matches it firmly. Rows may omit the clone size; those that give it use once, few, many or a size class.

j_call: TRBJ2-7
cdr3_length: 12
v_call: TRBV30
d_call: NA
clone_size: NA
cdr3_nt: TGTGCCTGGAGTCGGGGATCCTACGAGCAGTACTTC
cdr3_aa: CAWSRGSYEQYF

j_call: TRBJ1-1
cdr3_length: 16
v_call: TRBV30
d_call: TRBD1
clone_size: NA
cdr3_nt: TGTGCCTGGAGTGTACAGGTCGACAGGGCTGACACTGAAGCTTTCTTT
cdr3_aa: CAWSVQVDRADTEAFF

j_call: TRBJ2-1
cdr3_length: 14
v_call: TRBV27
d_call: NA
clone_size: NA
cdr3_nt: TGTGCCACCCGGGCGGGGAGCTCCTACAATGAGCAGTTCTTC
cdr3_aa: CATRAGSSYNEQFF

j_call: TRBJ1-1
cdr3_length: 14
v_call: TRBV19
d_call: NA
clone_size: few
cdr3_nt: TGTGCCAGTAGCGGGGAGTTGGTCTTCACTGAAGCTTTCTTT
cdr3_aa: CASSGELVFTEAFF

j_call: TRBJ1-2
cdr3_length: 15
v_call: TRBV11-2
d_call: NA
clone_size: NA
cdr3_nt: TGTGCCAGCAGTTACTCAGGGGTCGCCAACTATGGCTACACCTTC
cdr3_aa: CASSYSGVANYGYTF

j_call: TRBJ2-3
cdr3_length: 15
v_call: TRBV6-5
d_call: TRBD1
clone_size: NA
cdr3_nt: TGTGCCACCGATCGGACAGGGGGCGCGACAGATACGCAGTATTTT
cdr3_aa: CATDRTGGATDTQYF

j_call: TRBJ1-4
cdr3_length: 12
v_call: TRBV4-3
d_call: NA
clone_size: NA
cdr3_nt: TGCGCCAGCAGCCACTCCCATGAAAAACTGTTTTTT
cdr3_aa: CASSHSHEKLFF

j_call: TRBJ2-3
cdr3_length: 13
v_call: TRBV30
d_call: NA
clone_size: NA
cdr3_nt: TGTGCCTGGAGTGCCGGGGGCACAGATACGCAGTATTTT
cdr3_aa: CAWSAGGTDTQYF

j_call: TRBJ1-4
cdr3_length: 15
v_call: TRBV7-8
d_call: TRBD1
clone_size: NA
cdr3_nt: TGTGCCAGCAGCTCTAAGACAGGGCATAATGAAAAACTGTTTTTT
cdr3_aa: CASSSKTGHNEKLFF

j_call: TRBJ2-1
cdr3_length: 15
v_call: TRBV4-3
d_call: NA
clone_size: NA
cdr3_nt: TGCGCCAGCAGCCTACAGGTGGATCGCTACAATGAGCAGTTCTTC
cdr3_aa: CASSLQVDRYNEQFF

j_call: TRBJ1-2
cdr3_length: 16
v_call: TRBV5-4
d_call: TRBD1
clone_size: NA
cdr3_nt: TGTGCCAGCACCCCTTCGCCGCAGGGGGCGGTGAGGGGCTACACCTTC
cdr3_aa: CASTPSPQGAVRGYTF

j_call: TRBJ2-1
cdr3_length: 15
v_call: TRBV6-5
d_call: TRBD2
clone_size: NA
cdr3_nt: TGTGCCAGCAGTTACTCGGGACTAGCTGGGGATGAGCAGTTCTTC
cdr3_aa: CASSYSGLAGDEQFF

j_call: TRBJ2-7
cdr3_length: 14
v_call: TRBV2
d_call: NA
clone_size: NA
cdr3_nt: TGTGCCAGTCAAGTCGGGGTTCTCTCCTACGAGCAGTACTTC
cdr3_aa: CASQVGVLSYEQYF

j_call: TRBJ1-1
cdr3_length: 15
v_call: TRBV7-9
d_call: TRBD1
clone_size: NA
cdr3_nt: TGTGCCAGCAGCTCCACGGACAGGGCAGACACTGAAGCTTTCTTT
cdr3_aa: CASSSTDRADTEAFF

j_call: TRBJ2-7
cdr3_length: 15
v_call: TRBV4-3
d_call: TRBD2
clone_size: NA
cdr3_nt: TGCGCCAGCAGCCAAGGCAGCGGGGGTTCCGGGGAGCAGTACTTC
cdr3_aa: CASSQGSGGSGEQYF

j_call: TRBJ2-2
cdr3_length: 14
v_call: TRBV29-1
d_call: TRBD1
clone_size: NA
cdr3_nt: TGCAGCGTTGGTATCGCAGGGGGCTCCGGGGAGCTGTTTTTT
cdr3_aa: CSVGIAGGSGELFF

j_call: TRBJ2-7
cdr3_length: 14
v_call: TRBV5-1
d_call: NA
clone_size: NA
cdr3_nt: TGCGCCAGCTGGGCAAGTCGGACTCCCTACGAGCAGTACTTC
cdr3_aa: CASWASRTPYEQYF

j_call: TRBJ1-4
cdr3_length: 14
v_call: TRBV6-6
d_call: TRBD1
clone_size: NA
cdr3_nt: TGTGCCAGCAGAAACGACAGGGCCGGGGAAAAACTGTTTTTT
cdr3_aa: CASRNDRAGEKLFF

j_call: TRBJ1-1
cdr3_length: 14
v_call: TRBV19
d_call: NA
clone_size: NA
cdr3_nt: TGTGCCAGTACCTCGAGAGCCCTGAACACTGAAGCTTTCTTT
cdr3_aa: CASTSRALNTEAFF

j_call: TRBJ2-1
cdr3_length: 13
v_call: TRBV4-3
d_call: NA
clone_size: NA
cdr3_nt: TGCGCCAGCAGCCAAGATTTATCTATTGAGCAGTTCTTC
cdr3_aa: CASSQDLSIEQFF

j_call: TRBJ1-2
cdr3_length: 13
v_call: TRBV7-9
d_call: NA
clone_size: NA
cdr3_nt: TGTGCCAGCAGCCCAATATTCGGGTATGGCTACACCTTC
cdr3_aa: CASSPIFGYGYTF

j_call: TRBJ2-1
cdr3_length: 17
v_call: TRBV10-3
d_call: TRBD2
clone_size: NA
cdr3_nt: TGTGCCATCAGCCTACTAGCGGGAGATTGGGCCTACAATGAGCAGTTCTTC
cdr3_aa: CAISLLAGDWAYNEQFF

j_call: TRBJ2-7
cdr3_length: 14
v_call: TRBV11-2
d_call: NA
clone_size: NA
cdr3_nt: TGTGCCAGCAGCTTAGGGCTAGGCCTCTACGAGCAGTACTTC
cdr3_aa: CASSLGLGLYEQYF

j_call: TRBJ2-5
cdr3_length: 18
v_call: TRBV29-1
d_call: TRBD2
clone_size: NA
cdr3_nt: TGCAGCGTTAAAATCTCGGGTAGCGGGAGGCAGATACGGGAGACCCAGTACTTC
cdr3_aa: CSVKISGSGRQIRETQYF

j_call: TRBJ2-1
cdr3_length: 14
v_call: TRBV27
d_call: TRBD2
clone_size: few
cdr3_nt: TGTGCCAGCAGTCCCCTAAATAGCGGGATTGAGCAGTTCTTC
cdr3_aa: CASSPLNSGIEQFF

j_call: TRBJ1-1
cdr3_length: 14
v_call: TRBV5-6
d_call: NA
clone_size: few
cdr3_nt: TGTGCCAGCAGCTTTACAGGCCTGAACACTGAAGCTTTCTTT
cdr3_aa: CASSFTGLNTEAFF

j_call: TRBJ1-1
cdr3_length: 14
v_call: TRBV29-1
d_call: TRBD1
clone_size: NA
cdr3_nt: TGCAGCCCCGGGGGCAGGGGGTCGAACACTGAAGCTTTCTTT
cdr3_aa: CSPGGRGSNTEAFF